The rows below give T cell receptor beta chains drawn from one sample of a study of cytotoxic CD8 clonotypes in ibrutinib-treated CLL. Data came from immunoSEQ multiplex PCR; TCRdb stores just in-frame clones and leaves some out. The repertoire holds 110,000 to 150,000 clones, with 76% as singletons. Sequencing was performed on PBMCs, taken after 24 months of ibrutinib treatment. These receptor sequences come from a human donor with chronic lymphocytic leukemia. Each CDR3 is given with its conserved first and last residue. A D gene is named only where the DNA matches it firmly. Clone size is given for some rows only: seen once, a few or many times, or a class if the clone is expanded.

cdr3_nt: TGTGCCAGCAGCTTAGGGCGGCAGGGGGAAAGGTACTTC; cdr3_aa: CASSLGRQGERYF; d_call: TRBD1; j_call: TRBJ2-7; v_call: TRBV7-9; clone_size: NA
cdr3_nt: TGTGCCAGCAGCCGGATGGGGGATACGCAGTATTTT; cdr3_aa: CASSRMGDTQYF; d_call: NA; j_call: TRBJ2-3; v_call: TRBV14; clone_size: NA
cdr3_nt: TGTGCCAGCAGTTTAGAGGGCAGGGGGCCGGGTAACTATGGCTACACCTTC; cdr3_aa: CASSLEGRGPGNYGYTF; d_call: TRBD1; j_call: TRBJ1-2; v_call: TRBV28; clone_size: NA
cdr3_nt: TGTGCCAGCAGTTACTCGATCTCGTCGCCCCAGCATTTT; cdr3_aa: CASSYSISSPQHF; d_call: NA; j_call: TRBJ1-5; v_call: TRBV6-6; clone_size: few
cdr3_nt: TGTGCCAGCGGACGACAGGGACAGAATCAGCCCCAGCATTTT; cdr3_aa: CASGRQGQNQPQHF; d_call: TRBD1; j_call: TRBJ1-5; v_call: TRBV2; clone_size: NA
cdr3_nt: TGTGCCAGCAGCCCGACAGGGGAGACAGATACGCAGTATTTT; cdr3_aa: CASSPTGETDTQYF; d_call: TRBD1; j_call: TRBJ2-3; v_call: TRBV6-4; clone_size: few
cdr3_nt: TGTGCCACTCAGGACAGGAACAATCAGCCCCAGCATTTT; cdr3_aa: CATQDRNNQPQHF; d_call: TRBD1; j_call: TRBJ1-5; v_call: TRBV10-3; clone_size: NA
cdr3_nt: TGTGCCAGCAGCTTGGGGACTAGCGGGAACATTCAGTACTTC; cdr3_aa: CASSLGTSGNIQYF; d_call: TRBD2; j_call: TRBJ2-4; v_call: TRBV7-2; clone_size: few
cdr3_nt: TGTGCCTGGAGTGTCGGGCCGAATCAGCCCCAGCATTTT; cdr3_aa: CAWSVGPNQPQHF; d_call: NA; j_call: TRBJ1-5; v_call: TRBV30; clone_size: few
cdr3_nt: TGTGCCAGCAGCCGGGACAGGGGATGGGAGACCCAGTACTTC; cdr3_aa: CASSRDRGWETQYF; d_call: TRBD1; j_call: TRBJ2-5; v_call: TRBV7-2; clone_size: NA
cdr3_nt: TGTGCCAGCAGCCAAGGGCTAGCGGGAAACACCGGGGAGCTGTTTTTT; cdr3_aa: CASSQGLAGNTGELFF; d_call: TRBD2; j_call: TRBJ2-2; v_call: TRBV4-2; clone_size: few
cdr3_nt: TGTGCCAGCAGCTTAGGGGGCCGGGACTACGAGCAGTACTTC; cdr3_aa: CASSLGGRDYEQYF; d_call: NA; j_call: TRBJ2-7; v_call: TRBV11-2; clone_size: NA
cdr3_nt: TGTGCCAGCCTGGGACGCCCAAATTCACCCCTCCACTTT; cdr3_aa: CASLGRPNSPLHF; d_call: NA; j_call: TRBJ1-6; v_call: TRBV19; clone_size: NA
cdr3_nt: TGTGCCAGCAGCTTGAGCGGCAGCACAGATACGCAGTATTTT; cdr3_aa: CASSLSGSTDTQYF; d_call: NA; j_call: TRBJ2-3; v_call: TRBV7-3; clone_size: NA
cdr3_nt: TGTGCCAGCAGCGTAGGAGGAGGGGCAGCTTACGAGCAGTACTTC; cdr3_aa: CASSVGGGAAYEQYF; d_call: NA; j_call: TRBJ2-7; v_call: TRBV9; clone_size: NA
cdr3_nt: TGCGCCAGCAGCTTGGGGGACAGTAGCAATCAGCCCCAGCATTTT; cdr3_aa: CASSLGDSSNQPQHF; d_call: TRBD1; j_call: TRBJ1-5; v_call: TRBV5-1; clone_size: few
cdr3_nt: TGCGCCAGCAGCCAACTCTGGGGGGAGGAGCAGTTCTTC; cdr3_aa: CASSQLWGEEQFF; d_call: NA; j_call: TRBJ2-1; v_call: TRBV4-1; clone_size: NA
cdr3_nt: TGTGCCAGCAGCTTGGAGGCGGGGGGCACAGATACGCAGTATTTT; cdr3_aa: CASSLEAGGTDTQYF; d_call: TRBD2; j_call: TRBJ2-3; v_call: TRBV5-6; clone_size: few